The T cell receptor (beta chain) under discussion was sequenced for a study of T cell repertoires in cytomegalovirus infection. About the research overall: The study used recently identified HLA-C-restricted and well-studied HLA-B-restricted CMV epitopes. Public signatures in TCR beta pointed to CMV infection and matching HLA type. Study-level results: The cumulative frequency of public TCR beta families distinguished individuals who carried CMV together with the relevant HLA. The response measured ex vivo was dominated by TCR beta clonotypes (HLA-C-restricted and CMV-specific).

Trimming pared 4 bases from V and 0 bases from J, leaving 9 bases between. Germline CDR1 MGHRA, CDR2 YSYEKL. This CDR3 spans 14 amino acids. Turning to this clonotype: Its specificity is unknown.

TCRdb reprocessed the reads with MiXCR, giving one entry per CDR3 protein. The sample lists 550,000 to 850,000 distinct CDR3 sequences, 33% occurring once. This sequence was found in a human donor in good health (CMV status not recorded). Some clones in this sample may be carry-over from other donors' samples. Specimen: cultured PBMCs, collected from culture after CMV antigen stimulation. The V call is TRBV4-1, the J call TRBJ1-1; possibly TRBD1 for D (5 bases). The CDR3 reads CASSPATVNTEAFF. In DNA form, the CDR3 reads TGCGCCAGCAGCCCCGCGACAGTGAACACTGAAGCTTTCTTT.